Listed here are 31 T cell receptor beta chains from one sample, sequenced in a study of blood T cell repertoires in COVID-19. Sequenced by immunoSEQ multiplex PCR; TCRdb stores in-frame clones only, minus some. Seen here are over 450,000 clones, approximately 91% observed once, and the top ten hold under 8.5%. The sample taken for sequencing was peripheral blood. These receptors all stem from a woman in her forties or fifties with COVID-19, enrolled during active disease.

The chain recombines TRBV7-6 with TRBJ1-6; D gene ambiguous. The length of the CDR3 is 15 residues. Germline V gene sequence: CDR1 SGHVS, CDR2 FNYEAQ. The V and J ends lost 3 bases and 6 bases respectively, with 12 bases between them. This CDR3 is CASSLGRSRNSPLHF. The CDR3 bases are TGTGCCAGCAGCTTGGGCAGGTCCCGTAATTCACCCCTCCACTTT.

V gene TRBV5-1 combines with J gene TRBJ1-4; D remains ambiguous. CDR3 length: 14 amino acids. CDR1 and CDR2 from the germline V gene are SGHRS and YFSETQ. Trimming removed 2 bases from V and 4 bases from J, with 9 bases in between. This CDR3 is CASSFYSYNEKLFF. CDR3 in DNA: TGCGCCAGCAGCTTCTATAGTTATAATGAAAAACTGTTTTTT.

The chain uses TRBV19 and TRBJ2-7; tentative D call: TRBD2 (7 bases). The CDR3 runs 16 residues. Per the germline V gene, CDR1 is LNHDA and CDR2 is SQIVND (reference sequence). Trimming shortened V by 7 bases and J by 0 bases, and 19 bases separated the two germline ends. The DNA for the CDR3 is TGTGCCAGTACCCACGCGAGGGGGGGAAGCTCCTACGAGCAGTACTTC. Protein: CASTHARGGSSYEQYF. Based on the CDR3 plus reference TRBV19 and TRBJ2-7, the full variable domain is DGGITQSPKYLFRKEGQNVTLSCEQNLNHDAMYWYRQDPGQGLRLIYYSQIVNDFQKGDIAEGYSVSREKKESFPLTVTSAQKNPTAFYLCASTHARGGSSYEQYFGPGTRLTVT.

The chain carries TRBV6-5 and TRBJ1-2; D not certain. Germline CDR1 and CDR2: MNHEY and SVGAGI. The CDR3 runs 16 residues. Trimming removed 2 bases from V and 7 bases from J, with 20 bases in between. The CDR3 nucleotides read TGTGCCAGCAGTTACGACTCGGGGTCGTGGTATGGTGGCTACACCTTC. Protein sequence: CASSYDSGSWYGGYTF.

The V call is TRBV30, the J call TRBJ1-5, with 10 bases fitting TRBD1. The germline V gene has CDR1 GTSNPN and CDR2 SVGIG (reference sequence). With 5 bases clipped from V and 4 bases from J, the junction kept 2 bases outside the gene matches. This CDR3 is 13 amino acids long. The CDR3 DNA reads TGTGCCTGGGCGGGACAGGGGAATCAGCCCCAGCATTTT. Translated, it gives CAWAGQGNQPQHF.

The rearrangement joins TRBV6-5 to TRBJ1-1, with a weak D call TRBD1 (6 bases). The CDR3 runs 15 residues. Germline V lookup: CDR1 MNHEY, CDR2 SVGAGI. The V end was cut by 5 bases, the J end by 4 bases, with 17 bases between. The CDR3 loop reads CASSPIGGKGTEAFF. The CDR3 nucleotides are TGTGCCAGCAGTCCGATAGGGGGTAAGGGCACTGAAGCTTTCTTT.

This clone showed up just once. CDR3 in amino acids: CASSITGVTEAFF. The CDR3 nucleotides read TGTGCCAGTAGTATCACAGGGGTCACTGAAGCTTTCTTT. J is TRBJ1-1 and V is TRBV19; TRBD1 matches 7 bases. The CDR3 consists of 13 residues. Germline V gene data show CDR1 as LNHDA and CDR2 as SQIVND (reference sequence). V trimming: 3 bases; J trimming: 4 bases; junction bases outside the gene matches: 2.

The chain is built from TRBV20-1 and TRBJ1-4; TRBD1 aligns across 8 bases. Germline-derived CDR1 and CDR2 are DFQATT and SNEGSKA (reference sequence). The CDR3 is made up of 11 amino acids. CDR3 in DNA: TGCAAGACAGGGGTTAATGAAAAACTGTTTTTT. Translated, it gives CKTGVNEKLFF.

The CDR3 loop is CASSHWTSGYLEQFF. DNA for the CDR3: TGCGCCAGCAGCCATTGGACTAGCGGGTATCTTGAGCAGTTCTTC. The V gene is TRBV4-1, the J gene TRBJ2-1, with 11 bases identical to TRBD2. This CDR3 has 15 amino acids. Germline loops: CDR1 MGHRA, CDR2 YSYEKL. Unmatched junction bases numbered 7, after V lost 3 bases and J lost 9 bases.

DNA for the CDR3: TGTGCCAGCGTTTTAGGGGCCCAAGAGACCCAGTACTTC. Encoded protein: CASVLGAQETQYF. The chain is built from TRBV5-5 and TRBJ2-5, with D maybe TRBD1 (5 bases). Trimming shortened V by 7 bases and J by 1 base, and 11 bases separated the two germline ends. Germline CDR1 is SGHKS and CDR2 is YYEKEE (reference sequence). This CDR3 has 13 residues. The variable domain in full, with the rest retrieved from reference TRBV5-5 and TRBJ2-5, is DAGVTQSPTHLIKTRGQQVTLRCSPISGHKSVSWYQQVLGQGPQFIFQYYEKEERGRGNFPDRFSARQFPNYSSELNVNALLLGDSALYLCASVLGAQETQYFGPGTRLLVL.

The V call is TRBV12-1, the J call TRBJ2-3; the table calls TRBD1, which could not be checked here. TRBV12-1 is annotated as a pseudogene. CDR3 length: 17 amino acids. CDR3 region: CASSLLGDRKSTDTQYF. In nucleotides, the CDR3 is TGTGCCAGCAGCTTGTTAGGGGACAGGAAAAGCACAGATACGCAGTATTTT.

The rearrangement links TRBV4-1 to TRBJ1-1, with D unresolved. Per germline, CDR1 MGHRA and CDR2 YSYEKL. The V gene lost 4 bases and the J gene lost 1 base, with 10 bases spanning the gap. The CDR3 is 14 amino acids. The CDR3 DNA sequence: TGCGCCAGCAGCCTCCGGGAGACGAACACTGAAGCTTTCTTT. Protein product: CASSLRETNTEAFF.

V gene TRBV6-2 or TRBV6-3 combines with J gene TRBJ1-2; perhaps TRBD1 as D (6 bases). Germline assignment: CDR1 MNHEY and CDR2 SVGEGT. V dropped 6 bases and J dropped 9 bases, with 14 bases sitting between them. The CDR3 length is 12 residues. The CDR3 reads CASSPFDRRYTF. CDR3 nucleotides: TGTGCCAGCAGCCCCTTTGACAGGCGCTACACCTTC.

This rearrangement joins TRBV18 to TRBJ2-1, with 11 bases matching TRBD2. Germline V CDR1 and CDR2: KGHSH, LQKENI. V lost 8 bases and J lost 3; bases outside the gene matches: 3. The length of the CDR3 is 14 residues. CDR3 sequence (DNA): TGTGCCAGCACGGGACTAGCGGTCTACAATGAGCAGTTCTTC. Amino acid sequence: CASTGLAVYNEQFF.

This chain connects TRBV4-1 to TRBJ2-1; 10 nucleotides align to TRBD2. J was trimmed by 6 bases and V by 5 bases; bases with no gene match: 13. Per the germline V gene, CDR1 is MGHRA and CDR2 is YSYEKL. There are 17 residues in the CDR3. The CDR3 DNA reads as TGCGCCAGCAGCTGGGACTTAAGCGGGGGGGCGAGCAATGAGCAGTTCTTC. Its translation is CASSWDLSGGASNEQFF.

The rearrangement links TRBV5-1 to TRBJ2-3, with D uncertain. V lost 5 bases to trimming and J lost 6 bases, with 16 bases between them. CDR3 length: 14 amino acids. In germline, CDR1 is SGHRS, CDR2 YFSETQ. The DNA of the CDR3 is TGCGCCAGCAGTTTTTTTAGTTTTAGTGATACGCAGTATTTT. It yields the protein CASSFFSFSDTQYF.

J is TRBJ1-6 and V is TRBV25-1; TRBD1 aligns across 9 bases. Germline values: CDR1 MGHDK, CDR2 SYGVNS. This CDR3 comprises 17 residues. V dropped 4 bases and J dropped 4; count of bases not matched to a gene: 8. CDR3 bases: TGTGCCAGCAGTGTGGGCTTAGGGACAGGGTATAATTCACCCCTCCACTTT. Translating gives CASSVGLGTGYNSPLHF.

The J gene is TRBJ2-1, the V gene TRBV6-2 or TRBV6-3; no clear D. The CDR3 loop spans 18 amino acids. Trimming took off 5 bases at V and 0 bases at J, with 20 bases between the two ends. Germline CDR1 and CDR2: MNHEY and SVGEGT. CDR3 amino acids: CASSPYFEAYSSYNEQFF. The CDR3 coding sequence is TGTGCCAGCAGTCCCTACTTTGAAGCCTATAGCTCCTACAATGAGCAGTTCTTC.

V usage is TRBV6-5 and J usage is TRBJ1-4; 8 nucleotides align to TRBD1. The germline V gene has CDR1 MNHEY and CDR2 SVGAGI. The CDR3 has 15 residues. Trimming cost V 6 bases and J 2 bases; bases outside gene matches: 5. The CDR3 nucleotides are TGTGCCAGCAGAGCAGGGGGCTCGACTAATGAAAAACTGTTTTTT. Translated, it gives CASRAGGSTNEKLFF.

This clone was detected only a few times. The sample has other DNA sequences that encode this CDR3 too. V and J are TRBV5-1 and TRBJ1-1; D unresolved. This CDR3 is built from 12 residues. Germline CDR1 is SGHRS and CDR2 is YFSETQ. V was clipped by 0 bases and J by 3 bases, with 3 bases between them. Here the CDR3 reads CASSLADTEAFF. In DNA, the CDR3 is TGCGCCAGCAGCTTGGCGGACACTGAAGCTTTCTTT.

CDR3 sequence (DNA): TGTGCCAGCAGTCGGGACAGACACACCGGGGAGCTGTTTTTT. This gives the protein CASSRDRHTGELFF. The V gene is TRBV6-4, the J gene TRBJ2-2; 7 bases match TRBD1. The V gene's germline CDR1 is MRHNA and CDR2 SNTAGT. CDR3 length: 14 amino acids. V trimming: 5 bases; J trimming: 3 bases; junction bases outside the gene matches: 3.

CDR3 region: CASIRGSERYEQYF. The CDR3 DNA sequence: TGTGCCAGCATCAGAGGGTCAGAACGGTACGAGCAGTACTTC. The rearrangement uses TRBV2 and TRBJ2-7; D is possibly TRBD2 (5 bases). The CDR3 runs to 14 residues. V was clipped by 7 bases and J by 4 bases, with 17 bases between them. Germline lookup yields CDR1 SNHLY and CDR2 FYNNEI.

V usage is TRBV11-2 and J usage is TRBJ1-1, with 8 nucleotides matching TRBD1. The CDR3 is made up of 14 amino acids. Germline lookup yields CDR1 SGHAT and CDR2 FQNNGV. The V segment lost 1 base and the J segment 2 bases; nucleotides outside the gene matches: 0. CDR3 sequence reads: CASSLAGGNTEAFF. The CDR3 DNA reads as TGTGCCAGCAGCTTAGCAGGGGGCAACACTGAAGCTTTCTTT.

V gene TRBV2 combines with J gene TRBJ1-1; D is unclear. This CDR3 has 14 amino acids. Germline V gene lookup returns CDR1 SNHLY and CDR2 FYNNEI. V was clipped by 6 bases and J by 5 bases, with 16 bases between them. CDR3 in DNA: TGTGCCAGCAGCGCTACATCGGGAGGGACTGAAGCTTTCTTT. This gives the protein CASSATSGGTEAFF.

V usage is TRBV15 and J usage is TRBJ2-7; possible D gene TRBD1, 6 bases. The CDR3 extends over 14 amino acids. Germline-derived CDR1 and CDR2 are LNHNV and YYDKDF (reference sequence). Trimming left V 0 bases short and J 1 base short, with 7 bases between. The CDR3 coding sequence is TGTGCCACCAGCAGAGATCAGGGGTCCTACGAGCAGTACTTC. Protein sequence: CATSRDQGSYEQYF.

The rearrangement links TRBV11-1 to TRBJ2-7; 13 bases match TRBD2. Losses at the gene ends were 5 bases for V and 3 bases for J; bases not matched to a gene: 4. Germline V gene data show CDR1 as SGHAT and CDR2 as FQDESV (reference sequence). The CDR3 consists of 15 residues. In DNA, the CDR3 is TGTGCCAGCAGCCCCGGACTAGCGGGGGACTACGAGCAGTACTTC. This encodes CASSPGLAGDYEQYF. The whole variable domain, remainder taken from reference TRBV11-1 and TRBJ2-7, is EAEVAQSPRYKITEKSQAVAFWCDPISGHATLYWYRQILGQGPELLVQFQDESVVDDSQLPKDRFSAERLKGVDSTLKIQPAELGDSAMYLCASSPGLAGDYEQYFGPGTRLTVT.

V is TRBV10-3 and J is TRBJ2-2, with 11 bases matching TRBD2. J gave up 5 bases and V 10 bases, and 6 bases lay outside the gene matches. The CDR3 is made up of 14 amino acids. Germline CDR1 is ENHRY and CDR2 is SYGVKD. In DNA form, the CDR3 reads TGTGCCACCGGGACTAGCGGACCAACCGGGGAGCTGTTTTTT. This gives the protein CATGTSGPTGELFF.

This chain uses TRBV11-2 with TRBJ1-6; 8 bases align to TRBD1. Trimming removed 3 bases from V and 6 bases from J; junction bases left unmatched: 7. Germline loops: CDR1 SGHAT, CDR2 FQNNGV. This CDR3 contains 16 residues. CDR3 protein: CASSLSRGQINSPLHF. DNA of the CDR3: TGTGCCAGCAGCTTGAGCAGGGGGCAGATTAATTCACCCCTCCACTTT. The full variable domain, its missing parts supplied by reference TRBV11-2 and TRBJ1-6, is EAGVAQSPRYKIIEKRQSVAFWCNPISGHATLYWYQQILGQGPKLLIQFQNNGVVDDSQLPKDRFSAERLKGVDSTLKIQPAKLEDSAVYLCASSLSRGQINSPLHFGNGTRLTVT.

The chain couples TRBV3-1 (or the pseudogene TRBV3-2) to TRBJ1-5, with 7 bases that match TRBD1. From germline, CDR1 is LGHDT and CDR2 YNNKEL (reference sequence). This CDR3 contains 18 residues. J gave up 6 bases and V 0 bases, and 14 bases lay outside the gene matches. The CDR3 loop reads CASSQDLGTGVRGQPQHF. DNA of the CDR3: TGTGCCAGCAGCCAAGATCTTGGCACAGGGGTACGGGGTCAGCCCCAGCATTTT.

The chain uses TRBV6-5 and TRBJ1-2; weak D call: TRBD1 (6 bases). Trimming took off 5 bases at V and 0 bases at J, with 13 bases between the two ends. Per the germline V gene, CDR1 is MNHEY and CDR2 is SVGAGI. This CDR3 comprises 15 residues. The CDR3 DNA reads as TGTGCCAGCAGTCCTGTGGACAGATCTAACTATGGCTACACCTTC. Translating gives CASSPVDRSNYGYTF.

The chain joins TRBV6-6 to TRBJ2-1; 7 bases match TRBD1. The germline gives CDR1 MNHNY, CDR2 SVGAGI (reference sequence). This CDR3 is 14 amino acids long. With V trimmed by 8 bases and J by 10 bases, 14 bases remained unmatched. The CDR3 loop is CASLDRVASREQFF. In DNA form, the CDR3 reads TGTGCCAGCCTCGACAGGGTGGCTAGTAGGGAGCAGTTCTTC.